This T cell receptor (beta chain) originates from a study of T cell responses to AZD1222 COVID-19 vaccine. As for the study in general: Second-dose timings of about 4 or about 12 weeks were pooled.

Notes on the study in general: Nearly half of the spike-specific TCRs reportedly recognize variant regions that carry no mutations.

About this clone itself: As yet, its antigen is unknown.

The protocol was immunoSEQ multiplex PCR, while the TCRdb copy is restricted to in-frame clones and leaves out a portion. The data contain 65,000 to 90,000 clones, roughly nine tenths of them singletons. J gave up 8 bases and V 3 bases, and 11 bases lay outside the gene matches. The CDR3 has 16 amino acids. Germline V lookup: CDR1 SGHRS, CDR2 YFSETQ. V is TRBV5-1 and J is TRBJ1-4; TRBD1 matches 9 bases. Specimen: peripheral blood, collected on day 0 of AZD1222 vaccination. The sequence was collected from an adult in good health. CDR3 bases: TGCGCCAGCAGCTCCACAACAGGGGGCGGGAGAGAAAAACTGTTTTTT. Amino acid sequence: CASSSTTGGGREKLFF.